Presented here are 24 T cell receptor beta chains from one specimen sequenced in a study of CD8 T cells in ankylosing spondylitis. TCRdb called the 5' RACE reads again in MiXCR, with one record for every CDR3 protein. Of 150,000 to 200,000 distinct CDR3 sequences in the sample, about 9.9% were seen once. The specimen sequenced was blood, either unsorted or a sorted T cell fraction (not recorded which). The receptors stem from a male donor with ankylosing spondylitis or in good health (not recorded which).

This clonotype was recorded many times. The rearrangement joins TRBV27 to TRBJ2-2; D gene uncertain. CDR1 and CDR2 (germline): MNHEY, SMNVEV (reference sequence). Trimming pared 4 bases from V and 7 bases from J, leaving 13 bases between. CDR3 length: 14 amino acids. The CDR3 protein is CASSYGIADGELFF. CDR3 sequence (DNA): TGTGCCAGCAGTTATGGGATCGCAGACGGGGAGCTGTTTTTT.

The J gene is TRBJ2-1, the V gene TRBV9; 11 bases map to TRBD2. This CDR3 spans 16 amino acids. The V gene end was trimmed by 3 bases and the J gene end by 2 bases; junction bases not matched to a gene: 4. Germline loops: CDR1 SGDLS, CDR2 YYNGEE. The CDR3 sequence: CASSAETSGTYNEQFF. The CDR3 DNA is TGTGCCAGCAGCGCAGAGACTAGCGGGACCTACAATGAGCAGTTCTTC.

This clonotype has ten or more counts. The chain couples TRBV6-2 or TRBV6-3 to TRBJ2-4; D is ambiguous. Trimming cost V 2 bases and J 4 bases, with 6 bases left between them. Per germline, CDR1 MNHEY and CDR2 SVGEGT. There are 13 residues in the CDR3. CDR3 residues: CASSYTWKNIQYF. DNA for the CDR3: TGTGCCAGCAGTTACACTTGGAAAAACATTCAGTACTTC.

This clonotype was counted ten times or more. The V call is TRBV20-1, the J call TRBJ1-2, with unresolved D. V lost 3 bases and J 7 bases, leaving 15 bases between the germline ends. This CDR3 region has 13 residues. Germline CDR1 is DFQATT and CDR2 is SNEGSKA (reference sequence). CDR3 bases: TGCAGTGCTAGCCTGGGCTCAAATGGTGGCTACACCTTC. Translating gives CSASLGSNGGYTF.

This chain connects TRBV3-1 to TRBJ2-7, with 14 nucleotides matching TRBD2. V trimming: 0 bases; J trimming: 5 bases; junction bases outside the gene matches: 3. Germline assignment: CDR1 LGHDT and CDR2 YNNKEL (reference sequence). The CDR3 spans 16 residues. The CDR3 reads CASSQDGLAGGHEQYF. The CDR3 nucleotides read TGTGCCAGCAGCCAAGATGGACTAGCGGGGGGCCACGAGCAGTACTTC.

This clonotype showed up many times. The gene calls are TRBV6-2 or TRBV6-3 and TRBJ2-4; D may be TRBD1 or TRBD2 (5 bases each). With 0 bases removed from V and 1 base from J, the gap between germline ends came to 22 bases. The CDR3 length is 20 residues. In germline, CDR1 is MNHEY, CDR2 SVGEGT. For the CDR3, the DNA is TGTGCCAGCAGTTACTCGTTTGGGTCAGGGAGCAATCTGGCCAAAAACATTCAGTACTTC. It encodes CASSYSFGSGSNLAKNIQYF.

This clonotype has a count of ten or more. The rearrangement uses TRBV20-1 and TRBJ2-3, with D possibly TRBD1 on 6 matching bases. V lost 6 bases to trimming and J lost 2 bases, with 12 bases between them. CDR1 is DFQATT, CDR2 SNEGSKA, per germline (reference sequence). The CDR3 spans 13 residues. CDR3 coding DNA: TGCAGTGCCTGGACAGTCACCACAGATACGCAGTATTTT. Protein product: CSAWTVTTDTQYF.

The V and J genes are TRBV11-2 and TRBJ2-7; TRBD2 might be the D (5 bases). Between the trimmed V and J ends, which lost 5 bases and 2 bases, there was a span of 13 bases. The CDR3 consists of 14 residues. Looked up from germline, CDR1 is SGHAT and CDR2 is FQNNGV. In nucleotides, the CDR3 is TGTGCCAGCAGCCCACTAGTTTCCACCTACGAGCAGTACTTC. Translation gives CASSPLVSTYEQYF.

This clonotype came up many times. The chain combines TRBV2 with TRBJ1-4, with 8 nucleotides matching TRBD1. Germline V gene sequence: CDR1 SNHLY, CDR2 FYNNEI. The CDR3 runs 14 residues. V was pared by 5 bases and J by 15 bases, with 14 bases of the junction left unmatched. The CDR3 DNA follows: TGTGCCAGCAGTCCCGGGACAGGCGCCCAGTCTTTGTTTTTT. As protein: CASSPGTGAQSLFF.

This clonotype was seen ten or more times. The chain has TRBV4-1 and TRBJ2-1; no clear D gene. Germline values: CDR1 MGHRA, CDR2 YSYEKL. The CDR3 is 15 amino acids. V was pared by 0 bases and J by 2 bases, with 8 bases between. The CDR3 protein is CASSQDASAYNEQFF. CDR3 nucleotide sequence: TGCGCCAGCAGCCAAGATGCCAGCGCCTACAATGAGCAGTTCTTC.

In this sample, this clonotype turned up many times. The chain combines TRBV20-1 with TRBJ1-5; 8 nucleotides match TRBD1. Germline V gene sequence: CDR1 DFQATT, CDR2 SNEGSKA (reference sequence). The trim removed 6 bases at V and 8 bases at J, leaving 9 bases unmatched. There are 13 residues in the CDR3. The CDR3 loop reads CSARADRVEPQHF. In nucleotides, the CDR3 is TGCAGTGCCCGAGCGGACAGGGTAGAGCCCCAGCATTTT.

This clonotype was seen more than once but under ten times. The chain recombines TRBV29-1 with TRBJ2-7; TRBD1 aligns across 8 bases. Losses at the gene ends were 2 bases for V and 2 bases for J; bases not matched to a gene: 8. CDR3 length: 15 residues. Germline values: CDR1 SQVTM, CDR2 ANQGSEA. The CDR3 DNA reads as TGCAGCGTTGAAAAGGTCGGGACAGGAGCCTACGAGCAGTACTTC. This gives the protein CSVEKVGTGAYEQYF.

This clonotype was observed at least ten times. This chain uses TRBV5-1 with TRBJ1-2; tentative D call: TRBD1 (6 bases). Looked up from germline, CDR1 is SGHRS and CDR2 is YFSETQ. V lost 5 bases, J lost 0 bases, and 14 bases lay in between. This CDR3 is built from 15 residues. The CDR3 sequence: CASRPNSGANYGYTF. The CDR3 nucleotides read TGCGCCAGCAGACCCAACTCAGGGGCTAACTATGGCTACACCTTC.

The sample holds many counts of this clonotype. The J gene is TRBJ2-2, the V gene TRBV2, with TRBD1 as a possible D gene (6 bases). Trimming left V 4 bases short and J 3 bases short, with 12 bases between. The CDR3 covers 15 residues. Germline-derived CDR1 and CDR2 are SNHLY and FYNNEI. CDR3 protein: CASSVVPGDTGELFF. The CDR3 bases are TGTGCCAGCAGTGTCGTTCCAGGGGACACCGGGGAGCTGTTTTTT.

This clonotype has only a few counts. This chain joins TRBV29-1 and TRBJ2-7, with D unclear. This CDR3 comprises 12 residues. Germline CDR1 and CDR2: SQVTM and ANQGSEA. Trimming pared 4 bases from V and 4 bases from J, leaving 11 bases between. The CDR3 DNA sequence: TGCAGCGTTGGCCCCTCAAGTTACGAGCAGTACTTC. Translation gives CSVGPSSYEQYF.

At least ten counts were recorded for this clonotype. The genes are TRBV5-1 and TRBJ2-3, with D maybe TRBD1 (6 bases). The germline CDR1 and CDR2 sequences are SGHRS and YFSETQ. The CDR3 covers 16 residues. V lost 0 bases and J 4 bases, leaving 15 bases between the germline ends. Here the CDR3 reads CASSLGGTGSPDTQYF. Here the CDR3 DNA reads TGCGCCAGCAGCTTGGGGGGTACAGGGTCCCCAGATACGCAGTATTTT. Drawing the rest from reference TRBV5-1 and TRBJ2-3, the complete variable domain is KAGVTQTPRYLIKTRGQQVTLSCSPISGHRSVSWYQQTPGQGLQFLFEYFSETQRNKGNFPGRFSGRQFSNSRSEMNVSTLELGDSALYLCASSLGGTGSPDTQYFGPGTRLTVL.

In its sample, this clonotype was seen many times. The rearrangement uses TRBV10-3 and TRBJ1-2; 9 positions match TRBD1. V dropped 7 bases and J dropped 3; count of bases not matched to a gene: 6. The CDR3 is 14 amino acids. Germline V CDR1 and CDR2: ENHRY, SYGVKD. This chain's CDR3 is CAIKRDREDYGYTF. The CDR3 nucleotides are TGTGCCATCAAGAGGGACAGGGAGGACTATGGCTACACCTTC.

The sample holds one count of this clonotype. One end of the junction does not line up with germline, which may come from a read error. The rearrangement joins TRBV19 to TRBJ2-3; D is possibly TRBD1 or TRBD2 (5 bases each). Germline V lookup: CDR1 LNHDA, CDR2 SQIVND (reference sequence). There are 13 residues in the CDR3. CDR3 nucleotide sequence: TGTGCCAGTAGCGGGACCAGCACAGCTACGCAGTATTTT. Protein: CASSGTSTATQYF. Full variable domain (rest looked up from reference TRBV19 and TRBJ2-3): DGGITQSPKYLFRKEGQNVTLSCEQNLNHDAMYWYRQDPGQGLRLIYYSQIVNDFQKGDIAEGYSVSREKKESFPLTVTSAQKNPTAFYLCASSGTSTATQYFGPGTRLTVL.

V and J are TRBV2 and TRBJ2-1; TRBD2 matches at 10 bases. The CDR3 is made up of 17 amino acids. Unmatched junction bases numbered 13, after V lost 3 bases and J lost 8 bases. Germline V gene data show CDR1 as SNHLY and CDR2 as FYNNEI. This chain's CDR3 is CASSEWASGSLIDEQFF. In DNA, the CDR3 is TGTGCCAGCAGTGAGTGGGCTAGCGGGAGTTTAATCGATGAGCAGTTCTTC. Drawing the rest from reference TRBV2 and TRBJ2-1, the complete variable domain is EPEVTQTPSHQVTQMGQEVILRCVPISNHLYFYWYRQILGQKVEFLVSFYNNEISEKSEIFDDQFSVERPDGSNFTLKIRSTKLEDSAMYFCASSEWASGSLIDEQFFGPGTRLTVL.

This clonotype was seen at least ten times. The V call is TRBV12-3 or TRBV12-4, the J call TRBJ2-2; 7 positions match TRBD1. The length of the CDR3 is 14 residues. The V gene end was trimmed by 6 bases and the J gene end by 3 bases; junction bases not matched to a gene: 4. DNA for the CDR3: TGTGCCAGCAGCGGAACAGGGGACACCGGGGAGCTGTTTTTT. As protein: CASSGTGDTGELFF.

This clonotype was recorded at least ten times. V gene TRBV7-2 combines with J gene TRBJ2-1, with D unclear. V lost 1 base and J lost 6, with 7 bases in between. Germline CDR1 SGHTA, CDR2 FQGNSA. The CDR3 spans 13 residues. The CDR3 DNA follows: TGTGCCAGCAGCTTAGGCAGGCCCAATGAGCAGTTCTTC. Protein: CASSLGRPNEQFF.

DNA for the CDR3: TGTGCCCTAAGCAACAGGGCCCGGGCAACTAATGAAAAACTGTTTTTT. The encoded protein is CALSNRARATNEKLFF. J is TRBJ1-4 and V is TRBV21-1. TRBV21-1 is described as a pseudogene. The CDR3 covers 16 residues.

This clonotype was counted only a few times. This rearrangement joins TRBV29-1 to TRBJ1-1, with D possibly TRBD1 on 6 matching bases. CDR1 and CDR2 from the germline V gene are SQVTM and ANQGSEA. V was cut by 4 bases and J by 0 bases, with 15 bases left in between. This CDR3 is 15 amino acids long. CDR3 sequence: CSVVWQGRVNTEAFF. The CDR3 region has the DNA TGCAGCGTTGTATGGCAGGGGAGGGTGAACACTGAAGCTTTCTTT.

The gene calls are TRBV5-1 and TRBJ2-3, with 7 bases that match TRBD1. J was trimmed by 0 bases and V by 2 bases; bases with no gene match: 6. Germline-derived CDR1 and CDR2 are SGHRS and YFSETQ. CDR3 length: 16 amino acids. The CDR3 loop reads CASSFEPGGSTDTQYF. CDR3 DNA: TGCGCCAGCAGCTTCGAGCCAGGGGGTAGCACAGATACGCAGTATTTT.